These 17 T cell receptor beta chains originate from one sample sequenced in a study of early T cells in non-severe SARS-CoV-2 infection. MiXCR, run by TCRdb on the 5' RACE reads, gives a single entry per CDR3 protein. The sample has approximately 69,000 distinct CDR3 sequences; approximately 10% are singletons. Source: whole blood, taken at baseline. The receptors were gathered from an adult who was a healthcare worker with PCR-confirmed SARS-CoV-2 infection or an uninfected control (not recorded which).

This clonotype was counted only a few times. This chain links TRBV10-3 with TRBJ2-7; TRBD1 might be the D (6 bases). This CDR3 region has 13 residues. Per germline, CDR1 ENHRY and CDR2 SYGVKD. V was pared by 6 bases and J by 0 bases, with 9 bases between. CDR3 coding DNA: TGTGCCATCAGGACAGGAGGCTCCTACGAGCAGTACTTC. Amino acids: CAIRTGGSYEQYF.

This chain's CDR3 is CATSRAGGPTDTQYF. Written as DNA, the CDR3 is TGTGCCACCAGCAGAGCGGGGGGGCCAACAGATACGCAGTATTTT. The chain joins TRBV15 to TRBJ2-3, with TRBD2 identical over 8 bases. CDR1 LNHNV and CDR2 YYDKDF come from the germline V gene (reference sequence). Trimming took 1 base from V and 3 from J; bases not matched to a gene: 3. The CDR3 length is 15 residues.

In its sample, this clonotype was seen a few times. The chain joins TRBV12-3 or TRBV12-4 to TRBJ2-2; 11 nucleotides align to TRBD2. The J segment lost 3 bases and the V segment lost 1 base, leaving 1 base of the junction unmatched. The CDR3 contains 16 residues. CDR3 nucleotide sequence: TGTGCCAGCAGTTTAGAACTAGCGGGGGACACCGGGGAGCTGTTTTTT. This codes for CASSLELAGDTGELFF.

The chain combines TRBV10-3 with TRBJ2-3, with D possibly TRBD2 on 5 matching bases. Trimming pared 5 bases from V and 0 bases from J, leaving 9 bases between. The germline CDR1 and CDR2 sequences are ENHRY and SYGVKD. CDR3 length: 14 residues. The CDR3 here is CAISISGSTDTQYF. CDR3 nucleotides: TGTGCCATCAGTATCAGCGGCAGCACAGATACGCAGTATTTT.

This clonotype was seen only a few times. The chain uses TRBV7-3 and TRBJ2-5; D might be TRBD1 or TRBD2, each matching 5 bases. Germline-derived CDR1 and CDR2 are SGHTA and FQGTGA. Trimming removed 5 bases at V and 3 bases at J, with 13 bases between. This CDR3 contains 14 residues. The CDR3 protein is CASSIGTGKETQYF. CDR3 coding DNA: TGTGCCAGCAGCATAGGGACGGGGAAAGAGACCCAGTACTTC.

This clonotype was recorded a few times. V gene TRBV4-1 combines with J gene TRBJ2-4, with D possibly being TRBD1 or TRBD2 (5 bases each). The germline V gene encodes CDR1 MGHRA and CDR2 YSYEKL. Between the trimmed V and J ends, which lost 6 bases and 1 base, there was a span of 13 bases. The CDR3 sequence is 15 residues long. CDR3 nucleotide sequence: TGCGCCAGCAGTCCGTTGGGGGATGCCAAAAACATTCAGTACTTC. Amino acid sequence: CASSPLGDAKNIQYF.

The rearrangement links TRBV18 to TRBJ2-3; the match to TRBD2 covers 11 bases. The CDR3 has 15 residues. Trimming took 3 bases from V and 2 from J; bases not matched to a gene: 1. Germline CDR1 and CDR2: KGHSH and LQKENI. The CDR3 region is CASSPTSGVTDTQYF. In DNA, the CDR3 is TGTGCCAGCTCACCGACTAGCGGGGTCACAGATACGCAGTATTTT.

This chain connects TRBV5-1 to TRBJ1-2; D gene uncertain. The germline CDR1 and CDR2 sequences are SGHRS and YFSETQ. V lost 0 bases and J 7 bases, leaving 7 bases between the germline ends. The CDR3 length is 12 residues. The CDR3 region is CASSLDGFGYTF. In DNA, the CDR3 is TGCGCCAGCAGCTTGGATGGGTTTGGCTACACCTTC.

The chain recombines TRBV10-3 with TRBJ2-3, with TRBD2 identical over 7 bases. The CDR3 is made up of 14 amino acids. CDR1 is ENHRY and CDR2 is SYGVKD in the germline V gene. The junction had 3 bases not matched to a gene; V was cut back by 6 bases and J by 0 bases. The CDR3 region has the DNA TGTGCCATCAGGAGCGGGGTCAGCACAGATACGCAGTATTTT. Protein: CAIRSGVSTDTQYF.

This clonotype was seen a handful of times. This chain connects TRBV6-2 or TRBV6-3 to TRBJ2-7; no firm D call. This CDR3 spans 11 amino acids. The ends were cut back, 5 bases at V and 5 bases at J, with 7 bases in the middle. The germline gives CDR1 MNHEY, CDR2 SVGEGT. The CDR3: CASSAVNEQYF. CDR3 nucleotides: TGTGCCAGCAGTGCGGTTAACGAGCAGTACTTC.

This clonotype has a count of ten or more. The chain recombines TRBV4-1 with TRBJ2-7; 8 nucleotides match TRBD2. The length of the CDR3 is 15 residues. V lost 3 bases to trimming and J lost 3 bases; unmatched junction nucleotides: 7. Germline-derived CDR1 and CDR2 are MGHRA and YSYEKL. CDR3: CASSQTSAGGYEQYF. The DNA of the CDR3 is TGCGCCAGCAGCCAGACCAGCGCGGGGGGCTACGAGCAGTACTTC.

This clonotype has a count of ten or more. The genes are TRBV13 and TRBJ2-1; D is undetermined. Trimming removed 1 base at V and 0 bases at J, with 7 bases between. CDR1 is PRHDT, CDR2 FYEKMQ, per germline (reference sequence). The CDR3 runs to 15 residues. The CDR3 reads CASSLAGNSYNEQFF. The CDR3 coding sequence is TGTGCCAGCAGCTTAGCTGGAAACTCCTACAATGAGCAGTTCTTC.

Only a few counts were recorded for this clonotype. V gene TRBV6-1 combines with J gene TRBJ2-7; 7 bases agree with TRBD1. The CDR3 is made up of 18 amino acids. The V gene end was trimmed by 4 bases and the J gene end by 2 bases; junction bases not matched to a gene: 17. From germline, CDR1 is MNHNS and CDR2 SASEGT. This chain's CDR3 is CASSVWNRGQLKAYEQYF. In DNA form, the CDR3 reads TGTGCCAGCAGTGTATGGAACAGGGGCCAACTTAAAGCCTACGAGCAGTACTTC.

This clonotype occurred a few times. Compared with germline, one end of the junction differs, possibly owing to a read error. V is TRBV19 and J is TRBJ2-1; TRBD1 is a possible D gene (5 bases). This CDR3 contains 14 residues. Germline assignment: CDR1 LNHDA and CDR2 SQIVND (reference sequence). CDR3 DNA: TGTGCCGGTAGTATAGACAGACCGTACAATGAGCAGTTCTTC. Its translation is CAGSIDRPYNEQFF.

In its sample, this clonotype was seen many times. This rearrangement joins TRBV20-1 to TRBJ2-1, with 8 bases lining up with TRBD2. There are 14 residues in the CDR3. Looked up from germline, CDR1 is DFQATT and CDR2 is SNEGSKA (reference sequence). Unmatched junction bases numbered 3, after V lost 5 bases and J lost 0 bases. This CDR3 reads CSAVAGPSYNEQFF. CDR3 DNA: TGCAGTGCTGTAGCGGGACCCTCCTACAATGAGCAGTTCTTC.

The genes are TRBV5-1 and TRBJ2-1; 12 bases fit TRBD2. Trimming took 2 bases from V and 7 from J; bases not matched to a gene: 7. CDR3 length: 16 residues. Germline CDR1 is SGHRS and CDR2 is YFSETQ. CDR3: CASSFTSGGLGNEQFF. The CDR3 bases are TGCGCCAGCAGCTTTACTAGCGGGGGGCTAGGAAATGAGCAGTTCTTC.

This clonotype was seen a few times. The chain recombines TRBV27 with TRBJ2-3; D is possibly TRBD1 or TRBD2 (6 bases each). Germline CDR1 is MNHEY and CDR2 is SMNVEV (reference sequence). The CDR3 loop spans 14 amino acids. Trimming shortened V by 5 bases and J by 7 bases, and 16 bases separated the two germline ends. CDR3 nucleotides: TGTGCCAGCAGTCCGAATGGGGGGCCTCATACGCAGTATTTT. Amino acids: CASSPNGGPHTQYF.